The 29 T cell receptor beta chains presented below share a single source sample, sequenced in a study of blood T cell repertoires in COVID-19. The data were produced by immunoSEQ multiplex PCR, yet TCRdb's version contains in-frame clones alone and is incomplete. The sample includes approximately 300,000 clones, 84% seen only once; the top ten take around 16%. Source material: peripheral blood. The receptors originated from a person aged 70 to 85 with COVID-19, enrolled during active disease.

V is TRBV19 and J is TRBJ2-3; 11 bases fit TRBD1. J lost 2 bases, V lost 8 bases, and 3 bases had no gene match. CDR3 length equals 14 residues. Germline V gene lookup returns CDR1 LNHDA and CDR2 SQIVND (reference sequence). The CDR3 coding sequence is TGTGCCAGTTGGACAGGGGGCTACACAGATACGCAGTATTTT. Its translation is CASWTGGYTDTQYF.

The J gene is TRBJ2-7, the V gene TRBV28, with 7 bases aligning to TRBD1. V shed 5 bases, J shed 5 bases, and the junction held 6 bases outside the gene matches. This CDR3 has 13 residues. Germline loops: CDR1 MDHEN, CDR2 SYDVKM. CDR3: CASSLTGTDEQYF. As DNA, the CDR3 is TGTGCCAGCAGTCTTACCGGGACAGACGAGCAGTACTTC.

This chain links TRBV16 with TRBJ2-3, with D hard to call. The germline V and J ends were trimmed by 0 bases and 2 bases, with 15 bases remaining between them. The CDR3 sequence is 17 residues long. Germline V gene sequence: CDR1 KGHSY, CDR2 FQNENV. CDR3 sequence (DNA): TGTGCCAGCAGCCAATCGAGGCTTACGGCCCACACAGATACGCAGTATTTT. It specifies CASSQSRLTAHTDTQYF.

The V call is TRBV5-4, the J call TRBJ2-5, with TRBD2 identical over 12 bases. Per the germline V gene, CDR1 is SGHNT and CDR2 is YYREEE (reference sequence). V shed 4 bases and J 4 bases; nucleotides not matched to a gene: 8. The CDR3 runs to 16 residues. This CDR3 reads CASSLTRGLAGETQYF. The CDR3 DNA reads TGTGCCAGCAGCCTGACCCGGGGACTAGCGGGAGAGACCCAGTACTTC.

The chain uses TRBV28 and TRBJ2-7; a weak D match, TRBD2 (5 bases). With 3 bases removed from V and 7 bases from J, the gap between germline ends came to 16 bases. Germline V lookup: CDR1 MDHEN, CDR2 SYDVKM. The CDR3 length is 14 residues. As DNA, the CDR3 is TGTGCCAGCAGTTTGTTCGCGGGCCCGGGTGAGCAGTACTTC. Translation: CASSLFAGPGEQYF.

V and J are TRBV19 and TRBJ1-1; possibly TRBD1 for D (6 bases). This CDR3 is built from 15 residues. From germline, CDR1 is LNHDA and CDR2 SQIVND (reference sequence). Trimming left V 5 bases short and J 0 bases short, with 13 bases between. The CDR3 loop reads CASSPLGQMNTEAFF. As DNA, the CDR3 is TGTGCCAGTAGTCCCCTAGGACAGATGAACACTGAAGCTTTCTTT.

This sequence joins TRBV5-4 and TRBJ1-1; D gene ambiguous. The CDR3 is 15 amino acids. Germline V gives CDR1 SGHNT, CDR2 YYREEE (reference sequence). Trimming took off 0 bases at V and 0 bases at J, with 9 bases between the two ends. CDR3 sequence (DNA): TGTGCCAGCAGCTTGGTAACAGCTATGAACACTGAAGCTTTCTTT. This sequence encodes CASSLVTAMNTEAFF.

The V and J genes are TRBV4-2 and TRBJ2-5; the match to TRBD2 covers 11 bases. The V gene's germline CDR1 is LGHNA and CDR2 YNFKEQ. V trimming: 2 bases; J trimming: 5 bases; junction bases outside the gene matches: 4. The CDR3 totals 15 residues. The DNA for the CDR3 is TGTGCCAGCAGCCAACCTAGCGGGGGGACGGAGACCCAGTACTTC. Residues: CASSQPSGGTETQYF.

This clone was seen just once. This chain joins TRBV7-6 and TRBJ2-1; D uncertain. This CDR3 comprises 17 residues. CDR1 is SGHVS and CDR2 is FNYEAQ in the germline V gene. V was clipped by 2 bases and J by 0 bases, with 14 bases between them. CDR3 sequence: CASSLFPPTSSYNEQFF. In nucleotides, the CDR3 is TGTGCCAGCAGCTTATTTCCCCCCACGAGCTCCTACAATGAGCAGTTCTTC. Filled out from reference TRBV7-6 and TRBJ2-1, the complete variable domain reads GAGVSQSPRYKVTKRGQDVALRCDPISGHVSLYWYRQALGQGPEFLTYFNYEAQQDKSGLPNDRFSAERPEGSISTLTIQRTEQRDSAMYRCASSLFPPTSSYNEQFFGPGTRLTVL.

This clone was seen just once. J is TRBJ1-2 and V is TRBV11-2, with 8 bases fitting TRBD1. The V gene's germline CDR1 is SGHAT and CDR2 FQNNGV. The CDR3 spans 16 residues. The V gene end was trimmed by 3 bases and the J gene end by 4 bases; junction bases not matched to a gene: 10. This CDR3 reads CASSFLRQGSAYGYTF. Here the CDR3 DNA reads TGTGCCAGCAGCTTTCTGCGACAGGGGTCCGCCTATGGCTACACCTTC.

The chain joins TRBV5-1 to TRBJ2-1, with TRBD1 matching over 10 bases. This CDR3 is 15 amino acids long. CDR1 and CDR2 from the germline V gene are SGHRS and YFSETQ. The ends lost 4 bases at V and 9 bases at J; junction bases unmatched: 10. Written as DNA, the CDR3 is TGCGCCAGCAGCCCCAGGGACAGGGGAGGAGGTGAGCAGTTCTTC. It yields the protein CASSPRDRGGGEQFF. The full variable domain, with the rest looked up from reference TRBV5-1 and TRBJ2-1, is KAGVTQTPRYLIKTRGQQVTLSCSPISGHRSVSWYQQTPGQGLQFLFEYFSETQRNKGNFPGRFSGRQFSNSRSEMNVSTLELGDSALYLCASSPRDRGGGEQFFGPGTRLTVL.

The chain is built from TRBV9 and TRBJ1-4; D perhaps matches TRBD1 (6 bases). The germline gives CDR1 SGDLS, CDR2 YYNGEE. The CDR3 loop spans 15 amino acids. V dropped 0 bases and J dropped 8 bases, with 14 bases sitting between them. The CDR3 loop is CASSVGLGAQEKLFF. The CDR3 region has the DNA TGTGCCAGCAGCGTAGGATTGGGGGCACAGGAAAAACTGTTTTTT.

Worth noting for this clone: At the DNA level, this CDR3 is encoded by other sequences in the same sample as well. The chain combines TRBV5-1 with TRBJ1-2; 7 bases are shared with TRBD1. V was pared by 4 bases and J by 5 bases, with 5 bases of the junction left unmatched. The CDR3 is 13 amino acids. Germline assignment: CDR1 SGHRS and CDR2 YFSETQ. As DNA, the CDR3 is TGCGCCAGCAGCCTAGGACAGGATTATGGCTACACCTTC. Its translation is CASSLGQDYGYTF. Supplemented by reference TRBV5-1 and TRBJ1-2, the full variable domain reads KAGVTQTPRYLIKTRGQQVTLSCSPISGHRSVSWYQQTPGQGLQFLFEYFSETQRNKGNFPGRFSGRQFSNSRSEMNVSTLELGDSALYLCASSLGQDYGYTFGSGTRLTVV.

The chain joins TRBV28 to TRBJ2-2; 7 bases fit TRBD2. Trimming took 6 bases from V and 3 from J; bases not matched to a gene: 7. From germline, CDR1 is MDHEN and CDR2 SYDVKM. The CDR3 consists of 15 residues. Here the CDR3 reads CASRFGLVDTGELFF. The CDR3 bases are TGTGCCAGCAGATTCGGACTAGTCGACACCGGGGAGCTGTTTTTT.

The V gene is TRBV7-2, the J gene TRBJ2-7; TRBD2 matches 10 bases. Germline V gene data show CDR1 as SGHTA and CDR2 as FQGNSA. J was trimmed by 0 bases and V by 1 base; bases with no gene match: 12. CDR3 length: 19 amino acids. CDR3 bases: TGTGCCAGCAGCTTAGTTCTACTAGCGGGATCCATCCCCTCCTACGAGCAGTACTTC. Translation: CASSLVLLAGSIPSYEQYF.

The chain combines TRBV6-4 with TRBJ1-2; 7 bases agree with TRBD1. V was clipped by 4 bases and J by 0 bases; unmatched bases: 8. From germline, CDR1 is MRHNA and CDR2 SNTAGT. CDR3 length: 16 amino acids. The CDR3 region is CASSAGTATTNYGYTF. The CDR3 nucleotides read TGTGCCAGCAGTGCCGGGACAGCAACCACTAACTATGGCTACACCTTC.

V usage is TRBV21-1 and J usage is TRBJ1-3. TRBV21-1 constitutes a pseudogene. The CDR3 covers 19 residues. CDR3 loop: CASSKVYEILGGPGNTIYF. In DNA, the CDR3 is TGTGCCAGCAGCAAAGTTTATGAGATTCTGGGGGGTCCCGGAAACACCATATATTTT.

This chain links TRBV7-3 with TRBJ2-3, with TRBD2 identical over 8 bases. The germline CDR1 and CDR2 sequences are SGHTA and FQGTGA. The trim removed 4 bases at V and 3 bases at J, leaving 9 bases unmatched. The CDR3 runs 16 residues. CDR3 amino acids: CASSSRGGLVTDTQYF. CDR3 in DNA: TGTGCCAGCAGCTCCCGGGGGGGGCTAGTAACAGATACGCAGTATTTT.

This sequence joins TRBV3-1 (or the pseudogene TRBV3-2) and TRBJ2-7; 9 bases line up with TRBD2. Germline V CDR1 and CDR2: LGHDT, YNNKEL (reference sequence). The CDR3 runs to 10 residues. This CDR3 is CASSQTSGGV. DNA for the CDR3: TGTGCCAGCAGCCAAACGAGCGGGGGGGTC.

The chain joins TRBV7-9 to TRBJ2-1; D may be TRBD1 (6 bases). Germline V gives CDR1 SEHNR, CDR2 FQNEAQ (reference sequence). Trimming left V 11 bases short and J 4 bases short, with 33 bases between. CDR3 length equals 19 residues. CDR3 loop: CAPEGVGIGKAGGYNEQFF. CDR3 bases: TGTGCCCCTGAGGGGGTGGGAATAGGGAAGGCCGGAGGTTACAATGAGCAGTTCTTC.

The CDR3 DNA reads as TGTGCCAGCTCACCTGAACTAGCGGGTGGAGGAAAGACCCAGTACTTC. Its translation: CASSPELAGGGKTQYF. The V and J genes are TRBV18 and TRBJ2-5, with 9 bases that match TRBD2. This CDR3 is built from 16 residues. V lost 3 bases and J lost 6; bases outside the gene matches: 11. Germline-derived CDR1 and CDR2 are KGHSH and LQKENI.

The chain recombines TRBV19 with TRBJ2-2, with TRBD2 matching over 9 bases. V trimming: 6 bases; J trimming: 7 bases; junction bases outside the gene matches: 9. There are 15 residues in the CDR3. Germline assignment: CDR1 LNHDA and CDR2 SQIVND (reference sequence). The CDR3 bases are TGTGCCAGTAGATTCAGCGGGGGGCGTGGCGGGGAGCTGTTTTTT. Translation gives CASRFSGGRGGELFF.

This clone appeared once. This chain joins TRBV28 and TRBJ2-7, with 16 nucleotides matching TRBD2. With 6 bases clipped from V and 5 bases from J, the junction kept 13 bases outside the gene matches. CDR1 is MDHEN, CDR2 SYDVKM, per germline. The CDR3 totals 18 residues. The CDR3 DNA follows: TGTGCCAGCAGCCCAGCGTGGGGACTAGCGGGGGGGTACCACGAGCAGTACTTC. This encodes CASSPAWGLAGGYHEQYF.

This chain joins TRBV11-2 and TRBJ2-1; TRBD2 matches at 12 bases. Per germline, CDR1 SGHAT and CDR2 FQNNGV. The CDR3 totals 16 residues. The V and J ends lost 3 bases and 6 bases, in that order; junction bases with no gene match: 6. The CDR3 bases are TGTGCCAGCAGCTTCCCTCTAGCGGGGGGGCCCAATGAGCAGTTCTTC. It is translated as CASSFPLAGGPNEQFF.

The chain couples TRBV28 to TRBJ1-2, with TRBD1 matching over 9 bases. The junction had 9 bases not matched to a gene; V was cut back by 5 bases and J by 11 bases. The CDR3 contains 13 residues. The germline CDR1 and CDR2 sequences are MDHEN and SYDVKM. The CDR3 loop is CASSPQGAGLYTF. Written as DNA, the CDR3 is TGTGCCAGCAGTCCACAGGGGGCGGGATTGTACACCTTC.

The chain has TRBV9 and TRBJ2-2; 8 nucleotides match TRBD2. The junction had 9 bases not matched to a gene; V was cut back by 4 bases and J by 4 bases. This CDR3 has 16 residues. Germline V CDR1 and CDR2: SGDLS, YYNGEE. CDR3 amino acids: CASSLSLSGGTGELFF. The CDR3 DNA sequence: TGTGCCAGCAGCCTCTCCCTCAGCGGGGGCACCGGGGAGCTGTTTTTT.

The chain links TRBV19 to TRBJ1-5; D is possibly TRBD1 (5 bases). Per the germline V gene, CDR1 is LNHDA and CDR2 is SQIVND (reference sequence). With 7 bases removed from V and 1 base from J, the gap between germline ends came to 17 bases. The CDR3 runs to 16 residues. Here the CDR3 reads CASMGLDYPSNQPQHF. The CDR3 DNA follows: TGTGCCAGTATGGGACTGGACTACCCAAGCAATCAGCCCCAGCATTTT.

The chain recombines TRBV7-2 with TRBJ2-2; D ambiguous. CDR1 is SGHTA and CDR2 is FQGNSA in the germline V gene. Trimming cost V 5 bases and J 4 bases, with 8 bases left between them. The CDR3 loop spans 13 amino acids. Here the CDR3 reads CASSPQITGELFF. CDR3 nucleotides: TGTGCCAGCAGCCCTCAGATCACCGGGGAGCTGTTTTTT.

The chain uses TRBV13 and TRBJ1-3; D perhaps matches TRBD1 (5 bases). This CDR3 is 14 amino acids long. V gave up 8 bases and J gave up 4 bases, with 15 bases separating them. The germline CDR1 and CDR2 sequences are PRHDT and FYEKMQ (reference sequence). CDR3 sequence reads: CASADGGGGNTIYF. For the CDR3, the DNA is TGTGCCAGCGCTGACGGGGGTGGAGGAAACACCATATATTTT.